This T cell receptor beta chain was found in a study of T-cell memory formation after mild COVID-19. With regard to this clonotype: Its antigen is undetermined.

5'RACE, which relied on constant-segment primers, yielded TCR alpha and TCR beta cDNA libraries carrying sample barcodes and UMIs. TCRdb redid the calling of the 5' RACE reads with MiXCR, one entry per CDR3 protein. This table holds roughly 400,000 distinct CDR3 sequences, 15% to 20% found once. The CDR3 is made up of 20 amino acids. Germline values: CDR1 LGHNA, CDR2 YNFKEQ. Germline trimming cut 0 bases from V and 0 bases from J; bases unmatched to any gene: 13. Study-wide points: There was no confirmation that second-wave clones peaking on day 37 were SARS-CoV-2 specific.

J is TRBJ2-3 and V is TRBV4-2; the match to TRBD2 covers 9 bases. The sequenced material came from PBMCs or a T cell subset sorted from them (not recorded which). The receptor was derived from a man younger than 35 who had mild COVID-19 (a few samples of this study predate the infection). Cell type and time point are not known. The CDR3 here is CASSQEDFGASGESTDTQYF. CDR3 in DNA: TGTGCCAGCAGCCAAGAGGATTTTGGGGCTAGCGGGGAGAGCACAGATACGCAGTATTTT.